This TCR beta chain comes out of a study of blood T cell repertoires in COVID-19. From germline, CDR1 is SEHNR and CDR2 FQNEAQ (reference sequence). The CDR3 extends over 18 amino acids. The J segment lost 1 base and the V segment lost 1 base, leaving 7 bases of the junction unmatched. Libraries were prepared by immunoSEQ multiplex PCR; TCRdb keeps only in-frame clonotypes and omits some of them. The data contain more than 200,000 clones, 85% to 90% of them singletons. Participants were aged about 18 to 90 years, lived in 24 US areas, and enrolled virtually. Recovery meant two consecutive negative NP/OP PCR tests, professional clearance, or resolved symptoms. This clone was recorded once.

J is TRBJ2-6 and V is TRBV7-9; 7 bases align to TRBD2. The TCR comes from a young woman who had recovered from COVID-19. Sequencing was carried out using PBMCs or T cells enriched from blood (not recorded which). The CDR3 protein is CASSLGPGRRSGANVLTF. In DNA, the CDR3 is TGTGCCAGCAGCTTAGGCCCCGGGAGGAGATCTGGGGCCAACGTCCTGACTTTC.